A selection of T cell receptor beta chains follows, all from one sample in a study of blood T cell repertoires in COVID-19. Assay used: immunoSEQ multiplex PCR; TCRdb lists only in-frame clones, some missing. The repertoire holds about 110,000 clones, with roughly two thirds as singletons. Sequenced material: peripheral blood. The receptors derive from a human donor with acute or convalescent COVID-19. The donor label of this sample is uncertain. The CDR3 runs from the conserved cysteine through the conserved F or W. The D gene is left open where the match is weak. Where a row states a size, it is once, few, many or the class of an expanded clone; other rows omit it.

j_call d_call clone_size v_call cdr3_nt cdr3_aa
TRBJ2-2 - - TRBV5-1 TGCGCCAGCAGCGTCGGGACATTCACCCTCAACACCGGGGAGCTGTTTTTT CASSVGTFTLNTGELFF
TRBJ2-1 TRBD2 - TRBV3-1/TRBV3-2 TGTGCCAGCAGTCATACGGGGGGAAACAATGAGCAGTTCTTC CASSHTGGNNEQFF
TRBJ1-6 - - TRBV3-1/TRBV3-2 TGTGCCAGCAGCCAAGTACGGAATTCACCCCTCCACTTT CASSQVRNSPLHF
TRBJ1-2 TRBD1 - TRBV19 TGTGCCAGTAGCAAGGGCCCTGGACAGGGAGAACTCTATGGCTACACCTTC CASSKGPGQGELYGYTF
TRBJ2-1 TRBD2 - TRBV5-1 TGCGCCAGCAGCTTGGACTCGGGGGGACTCTACAATGAGCAGTTCTTC CASSLDSGGLYNEQFF
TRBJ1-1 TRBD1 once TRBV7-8 TGTGCCAGCAGCCCTTCCGGGACAGAGAACACTGAAGCTTTCTTT CASSPSGTENTEAFF
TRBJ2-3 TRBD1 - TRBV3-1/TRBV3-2 TGTGCCAGCAGCCAAGAACTTACAGGGGCAGATACGCAGTATTTT CASSQELTGADTQYF
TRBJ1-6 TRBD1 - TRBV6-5 TGTGCCAGCAGGGCGGGGACAGGGGTATTGTCCCTCCACTTT CASRAGTGVLSLHF
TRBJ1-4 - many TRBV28 TGTGCCAGCAGTCCGGACAGCTATAATGAAAAACTGTTTTTT CASSPDSYNEKLFF
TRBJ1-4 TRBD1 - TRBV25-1 TGTGCCAGCAGTGAAACAGGGGGCATTGAAAAACTGTTTTTT CASSETGGIEKLFF
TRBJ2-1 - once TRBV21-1 TGTGCCAGCAGCAGAAGCGGGGGGCCGTCCAGAGGGCTCGATGAGCAGTTCTTC CASSRSGGPSRGLDEQFF
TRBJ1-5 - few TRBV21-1 TGTGCCAGCAGAGGGACAGTACCTAGCAATCAGCCCCAGCATTTT CASRGTVPSNQPQHF
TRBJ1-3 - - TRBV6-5 TGTGCCAGCACCCTCGGAAACACCATATATTTT CASTLGNTIYF
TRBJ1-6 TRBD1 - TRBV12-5 TGTGCTAGTGGTATAACCGGGACAGGGGGATCACCCCTCCACTTT CASGITGTGGSPLHF
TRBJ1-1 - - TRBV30 TGTGCCTGGGAGAAATGGAGCCACCTTGAAGCTTTCTTT CAWEKWSHLEAFF
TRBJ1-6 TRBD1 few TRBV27 TGTGCCAGCAGTCCCCGGGACAGGGGGATTTCACCCCTCCACTTT CASSPRDRGISPLHF
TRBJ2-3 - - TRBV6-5 TGTGCCAGCAGTTATGGATGGACAACCGGCACAGATACGCAGTATTTT CASSYGWTTGTDTQYF
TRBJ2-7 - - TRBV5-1 TGCGCCAGCAGCTTGGCGTCCGAGCAGTACTTC CASSLASEQYF
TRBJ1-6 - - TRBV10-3 TGTGCCATCAGTGAGTCACAGGTTCCCCTCCACTTT CAISESQVPLHF
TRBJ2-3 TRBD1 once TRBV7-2 TGTGCCAGCAGCTTACGCCAGGGGGGCACAGATACGCAGTATTTT CASSLRQGGTDTQYF
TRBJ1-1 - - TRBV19 TGTGCCAGTAGTATTTCAGGGCGAACTGAAGCTTTCTTT CASSISGRTEAFF
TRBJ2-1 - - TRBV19 TGTGCCACGGAGGACAATGAGCAGTTCTTC CATEDNEQFF
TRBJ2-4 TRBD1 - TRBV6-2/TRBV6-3 TGTGCCAGCAGTTACCCCAGGGGGCCCAAAAACATTCAGTACTTC CASSYPRGPKNIQYF